The present TCR beta chain was sequenced within a study of T cell responses to AZD1222 COVID-19 vaccine. In the study overall: Second-dose recipients at about 4 or about 12 weeks were treated as one pooled group.

Some clones are missing from TCRdb's copy, which holds only in-frame ones; the method was immunoSEQ multiplex PCR. The table includes more than 85,000 clones, over 75% detected once. Germline CDR1 is LNHDA and CDR2 is SQIVND (reference sequence). CDR3 length: 15 residues. Trimming at V came to 2 bases and at J to 9 bases, leaving 9 bases not matched to a gene. Note on this clone: Antigen specificity is unknown.

Study observations and caveats: Among those given AZD1222, only 5 to 7 were seropositive at baseline.

The chain joins TRBV19 to TRBJ2-1; TRBD2 agrees at 8 bases. The sample consisted of peripheral blood, taken on day 0 of AZD1222 vaccination. This clonotype was sampled from an adult in good health. The CDR3 region has the DNA TGTGCCAGTAGTATAATACAGAGCGGGAGATGTGAGCAGTTCTTC. Amino acids: CASSIIQSGRCEQFF. The full variable domain, completed using reference TRBV19 and TRBJ2-1, is DGGITQSPKYLFRKEGQNVTLSCEQNLNHDAMYWYRQDPGQGLRLIYYSQIVNDFQKGDIAEGYSVSREKKESFPLTVTSAQKNPTAFYLCASSIIQSGRCEQFFGPGTRLTVL.